The next 5 T cell receptor beta chains were all read from a single sample in a study of naive and memory T cell subsets. An equimolar mix of two oligonucleotides served as the beta constant-region primer for TRBC1 and TRBC2. TCRdb passed the UMI-ligation and nested PCR reads through MiXCR, listing each CDR3 protein once. The sample lists tens of thousands of distinct CDR3 sequences, roughly 7% occurring once. The source material was central memory CD4+ T cells from blood. Receptors originate from a human donor in good health.

This clonotype was counted many times. This chain uses TRBV7-2 with TRBJ2-5; D gene unclear. This CDR3 contains 13 residues. V shed 4 bases and J shed 4 bases, with 10 bases lying between them. CDR1 and CDR2 (germline): SGHTA, FQGNSA. CDR3 in amino acids: CASSSRTLETQYF. The CDR3 bases are TGTGCCAGCAGCTCTCGAACCCTAGAGACCCAGTACTTC.

There are many counts of this clonotype. The chain recombines TRBV7-6 with TRBJ2-2, with 8 positions matching TRBD1. From germline, CDR1 is SGHVS and CDR2 FNYEAQ. J gave up 5 bases and V 5 bases, and 10 bases lay outside the gene matches. The CDR3 runs 16 residues. This CDR3 reads CASSPTFTGGTGELFF. CDR3 coding DNA: TGTGCCAGCAGCCCAACCTTTACAGGGGGGACCGGGGAGCTGTTTTTT.

The sample holds many counts of this clonotype. The chain has TRBV4-1 and TRBJ2-7, with 7 positions matching TRBD2. The CDR3 extends over 17 amino acids. The germline V gene encodes CDR1 MGHRA and CDR2 YSYEKL. J was trimmed by 9 bases and V by 0 bases; bases with no gene match: 17. The CDR3 DNA reads TGCGCCAGCAGCCAAGAAGGATTGGGACTATTAAACTCAGGGCAGTACTTC. Translation: CASSQEGLGLLNSGQYF.

The chain joins TRBV20-1 to TRBJ2-7; possible D gene TRBD2, 6 bases. Looked up from germline, CDR1 is DFQATT and CDR2 is SNEGSKA (reference sequence). Trimming took 2 bases from V and 3 from J, leaving 17 bases between them. This CDR3 is 15 amino acids long. CDR3 loop: CSARRSEGKLYEQYF. The CDR3 DNA follows: TGCAGTGCTAGACGTTCGGAGGGAAAACTCTACGAGCAGTACTTC.

The V call is TRBV12-3 or TRBV12-4, the J call TRBJ2-7, with TRBD1 matching 7 bases. CDR3 length: 15 residues. V dropped 2 bases and J dropped 4; count of bases not matched to a gene: 8. CDR3 region: CASSLNAGQAYEQYF. The CDR3 DNA reads as TGTGCCAGCAGTTTAAATGCAGGACAGGCATACGAGCAGTACTTC.